The clone carrying this T cell receptor (beta chain) was picked up a small number of times. Libraries were prepared by immunoSEQ multiplex PCR; TCRdb keeps only in-frame clonotypes and omits some of them. The sample carries about 90,000 clones, approximately 89% recorded once. Germline V gives CDR1 MRHNA, CDR2 SNTAGT. Trimming at V came to 6 bases and at J to 6 bases, leaving 9 bases not matched to a gene. The CDR3 extends over 15 amino acids. The entry originates in a study of blood T cell repertoires in COVID-19. Background on the study: Sources were T cells, B-cell-depleted T cells, or PBMCs; the material itself was cDNA or gDNA.

The gene calls are TRBV6-4 and TRBJ2-3, with 10 bases identical to TRBD2. Source material: peripheral blood. The TCR originated in a human donor with active COVID-19. The donor label of this sample is uncertain. CDR3 bases: TGTGCCAGCAGCATCAGCGGGGGGGCCAGTGATACGCAGTATTTT. Its translation: CASSISGGASDTQYF.